The source of this T cell receptor beta chain is a study of post-analysis software for immune sequencing data. The authors incorporated unique molecular identifiers into the TCR beta cDNA libraries. TCRdb called the PCR reads again in MiXCR, with one record for every CDR3 protein. Seen here are over 150,000 distinct CDR3 sequences, around 30% observed once, and the top ten hold approximately 1.5%. This clonotype was recorded many times. The target antigen is unknown. Trimming cost V 10 bases and J 3 bases; bases outside gene matches: 8. Germline CDR1 and CDR2: SGHTA and FQGTGA. The CDR3 has 13 residues. Study-wide results and limits: TRBV5-6, TRBV5-1 and TRBV20-1 were among about 5 TRBV segments more frequent in patients than controls. Clustering by F measure revealed strong co-clustering among samples prepared together in one batch. Normalized Chao1 diversity was significantly lower in multiple sclerosis patients than in controls.

Sample: blood. The chain employs TRBV7-3 and TRBJ2-5; 7 bases agree with TRBD1. This sequence originates from a girl between 10 and 17 years old with multiple sclerosis. DNA of the CDR3: TGTGCCATCATAGACAGGGAGAAAGAGACCCAGTACTTC. This gives the protein CAIIDREKETQYF.